This TCR beta chain was captured by sequencing in a study of blood T cell repertoires in COVID-19 (dated by TCRdb to the early 2020s). Concerning the study at large: The collaborator samples originated in the United States, Italy and Spain and spanned the acute and convalescent phases of COVID-19. The material from the prospective study consisted of cDNA or gDNA derived from T cells, B-cell-depleted T cells, or PBMCs. HLA class I and class II types, where available, came from metadata supplied by the sample provider rather than from assay-based typing. Sample metadata almost always included a de-identified subject ID, COVID-19 status, age in years and sex. The repertoires were made available in a free public database intended to serve as a resource for research on the immune response to SARS-CoV-2. Subjects who had been exposed to COVID-19, were actively infected with it, or had recovered from it provided the deeply sampled blood TCRbeta repertoires that made up the dataset. Samples were obtained from the ongoing ImmuneRACE study (first 160 participants) and from 1,000 to 1,500 subjects provided by 6 global collaborators. Results the study describes overall, beyond this receptor: How much clinical and demographic metadata was included differed by source and by participant, and the metadata was provided uncurated.

This clone appeared a single time. Its antigen remains unidentified. No per-base quality is available; no much larger clone lies one base away. Collaborating institutions collected whole blood in K2EDTA tubes following their own protocols. Collaborator samples were shipped for TCRbeta analysis as frozen whole blood, isolated PBMCs, or DNA extracted from either sample type. The immunoSEQ Assay, a bias-controlled multiplex PCR, was used to amplify TCRbeta CDR3 regions from genomic DNA. The authors processed their data as follows. Within the assay, amplification of reference gene primers was used to estimate how many nucleated cells each sample contained. Sequence reads were collapsed and filtered to measure the absolute abundance of every unique TCRbeta CDR3 rearrangement. Productive Simpson clonality was computed per sample as the square root of Simpson's diversity index over productive rearrangements. TCRdb retrieved this table from immuneACCESS and kept in-frame rearrangements only. Not all clones are present; in checked studies, unresolved V genes account for under half, and no reason is known for the remainder. V, J and clone size were drawn from that table, and D and trimming were deduced from the DNA. This sample is represented by about 33,000 clones; about 86% of them were singletons. The ten most abundant clones make up around 6.6% of the sample.

Reading the germline V gene gives CDR1 SGHDN and CDR2 FVKESK. The junction carries 6 bases between V and J, which are trimmed by 3 bases and 0 bases respectively. The CDR3, from cysteine to phenylalanine, totals 14 residues. The only DNA kept is the CDR3, 42 bases in frame from the first base. The source material was peripheral blood. The sequence came from a human donor in a cohort sampled during active COVID-19. This receptor chain uses TRBV14 and TRBJ2-1, with TRBD1 perhaps the D gene, on 5 matching bases. The DNA sequence is given as TGTGCCAGCAGCCAGGGGCACTCCTACAATGAGCAGTTCTTC. Its product reads: CASSQGHSYNEQFF.